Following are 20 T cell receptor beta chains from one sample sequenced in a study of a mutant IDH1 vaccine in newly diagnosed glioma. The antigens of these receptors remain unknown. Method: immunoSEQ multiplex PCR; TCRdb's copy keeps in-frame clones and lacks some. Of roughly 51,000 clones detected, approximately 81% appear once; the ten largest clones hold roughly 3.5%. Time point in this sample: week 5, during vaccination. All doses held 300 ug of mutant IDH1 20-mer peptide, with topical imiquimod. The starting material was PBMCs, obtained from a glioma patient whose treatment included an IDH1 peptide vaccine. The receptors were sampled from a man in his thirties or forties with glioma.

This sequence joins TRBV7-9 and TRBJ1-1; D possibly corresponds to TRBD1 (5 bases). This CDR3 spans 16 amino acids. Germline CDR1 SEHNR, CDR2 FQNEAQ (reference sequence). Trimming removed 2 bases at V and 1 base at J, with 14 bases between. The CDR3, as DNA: TGTGCCAGCAGCTTATCTTTTCAGGGACCGAACACTGAAGCTTTCTTT. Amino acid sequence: CASSLSFQGPNTEAFF.

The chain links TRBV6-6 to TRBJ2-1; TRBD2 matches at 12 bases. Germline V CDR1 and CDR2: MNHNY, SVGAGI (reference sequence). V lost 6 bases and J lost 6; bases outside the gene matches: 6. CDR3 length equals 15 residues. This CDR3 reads CASRPTSGGTNEQFF. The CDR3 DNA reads TGTGCCAGCAGGCCTACTAGCGGGGGGACCAATGAGCAGTTCTTC.

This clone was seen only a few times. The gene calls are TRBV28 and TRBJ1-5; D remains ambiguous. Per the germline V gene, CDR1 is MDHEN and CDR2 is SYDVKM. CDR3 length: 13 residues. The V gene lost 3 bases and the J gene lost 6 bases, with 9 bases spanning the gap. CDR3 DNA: TGTGCCAGCAGTTTTTCGGGGTTTCAGCCCCAGCATTTT. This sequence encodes CASSFSGFQPQHF.

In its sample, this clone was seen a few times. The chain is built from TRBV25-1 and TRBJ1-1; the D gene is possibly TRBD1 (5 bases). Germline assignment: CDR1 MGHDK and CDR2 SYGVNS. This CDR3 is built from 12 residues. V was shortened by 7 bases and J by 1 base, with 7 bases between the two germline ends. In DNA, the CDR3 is TGTGCCAGCAAGGACAAGAACACTGAAGCTTTCTTT. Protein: CASKDKNTEAFF.

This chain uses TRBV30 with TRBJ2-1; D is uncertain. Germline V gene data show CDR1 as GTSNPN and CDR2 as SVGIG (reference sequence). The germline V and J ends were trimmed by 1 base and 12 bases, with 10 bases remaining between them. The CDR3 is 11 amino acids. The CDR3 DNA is TGTGCCTGGAGTGAAGGTATAGGGCAGTTCTTC. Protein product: CAWSEGIGQFF.

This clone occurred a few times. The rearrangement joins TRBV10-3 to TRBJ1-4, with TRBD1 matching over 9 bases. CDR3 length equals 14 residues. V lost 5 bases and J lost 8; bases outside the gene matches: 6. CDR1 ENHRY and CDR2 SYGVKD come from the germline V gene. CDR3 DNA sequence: TGTGCCATCAGTACAGGGGGCGCAGGGGAAAAACTGTTTTTT. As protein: CAISTGGAGEKLFF.

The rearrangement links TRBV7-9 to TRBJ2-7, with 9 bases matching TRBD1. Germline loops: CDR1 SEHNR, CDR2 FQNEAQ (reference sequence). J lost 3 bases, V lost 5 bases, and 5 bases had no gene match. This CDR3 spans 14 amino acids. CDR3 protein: CASSPGTGFYEQYF. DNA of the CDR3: TGTGCCAGCAGCCCCGGGACAGGGTTCTACGAGCAGTACTTC.

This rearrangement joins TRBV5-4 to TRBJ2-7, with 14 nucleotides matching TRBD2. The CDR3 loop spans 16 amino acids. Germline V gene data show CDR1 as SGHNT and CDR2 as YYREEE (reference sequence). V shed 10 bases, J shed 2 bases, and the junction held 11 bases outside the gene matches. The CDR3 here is CAFTGLAGVIAYEQYF. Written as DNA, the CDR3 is TGTGCCTTCACGGGACTAGCGGGGGTCATTGCCTACGAGCAGTACTTC.

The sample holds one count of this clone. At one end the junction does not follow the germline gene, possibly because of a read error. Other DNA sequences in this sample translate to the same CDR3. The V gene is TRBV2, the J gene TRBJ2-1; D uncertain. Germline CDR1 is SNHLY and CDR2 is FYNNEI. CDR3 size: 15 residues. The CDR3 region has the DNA TGCGCCAGCAGTGAAAGGGCTTTCCGTTACAATGAGCAGTTCTTC. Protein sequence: CASSERAFRYNEQFF.

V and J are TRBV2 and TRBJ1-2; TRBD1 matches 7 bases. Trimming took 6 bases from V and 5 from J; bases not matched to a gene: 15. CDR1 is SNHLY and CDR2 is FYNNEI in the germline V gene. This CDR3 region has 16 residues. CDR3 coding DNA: TGTGCCAGCAGCCTATCGACAGGGACCCTCACTTATGGCTACACCTTC. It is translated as CASSLSTGTLTYGYTF.

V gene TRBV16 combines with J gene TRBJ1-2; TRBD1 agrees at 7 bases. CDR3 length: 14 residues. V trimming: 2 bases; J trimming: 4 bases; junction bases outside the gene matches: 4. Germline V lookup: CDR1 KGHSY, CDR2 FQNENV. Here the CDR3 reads CASSQEQGPYGYTF. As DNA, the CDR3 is TGTGCCAGCAGCCAAGAACAGGGGCCCTATGGCTACACCTTC.

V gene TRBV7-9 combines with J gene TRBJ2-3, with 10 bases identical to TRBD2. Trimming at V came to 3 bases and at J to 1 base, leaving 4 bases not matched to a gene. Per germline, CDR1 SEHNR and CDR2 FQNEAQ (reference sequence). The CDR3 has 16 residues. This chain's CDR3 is CASSFSSGGGTDTQYF. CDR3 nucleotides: TGTGCCAGCAGCTTTTCTAGCGGGGGAGGCACAGATACGCAGTATTTT.

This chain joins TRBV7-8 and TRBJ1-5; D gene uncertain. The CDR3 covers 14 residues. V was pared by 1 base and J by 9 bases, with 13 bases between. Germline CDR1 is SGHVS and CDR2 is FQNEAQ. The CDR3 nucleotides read TGTGCCAGCAGCTTAGGAGTGCTAGGTCGGCCCCAGCATTTT. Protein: CASSLGVLGRPQHF.

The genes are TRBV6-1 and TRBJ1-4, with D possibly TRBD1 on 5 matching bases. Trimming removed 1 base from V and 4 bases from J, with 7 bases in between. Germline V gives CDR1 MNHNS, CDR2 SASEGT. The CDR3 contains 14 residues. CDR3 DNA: TGTGCCAGCAGTGAAGACAGGAGTAATGAAAAACTGTTTTTT. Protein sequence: CASSEDRSNEKLFF.

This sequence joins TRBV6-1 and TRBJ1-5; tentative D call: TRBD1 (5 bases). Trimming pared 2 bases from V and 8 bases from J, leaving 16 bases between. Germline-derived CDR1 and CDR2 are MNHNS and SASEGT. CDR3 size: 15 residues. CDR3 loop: CASSELGARKEPQHF. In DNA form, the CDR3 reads TGTGCCAGCAGTGAACTTGGGGCTCGGAAGGAGCCCCAGCATTTT.

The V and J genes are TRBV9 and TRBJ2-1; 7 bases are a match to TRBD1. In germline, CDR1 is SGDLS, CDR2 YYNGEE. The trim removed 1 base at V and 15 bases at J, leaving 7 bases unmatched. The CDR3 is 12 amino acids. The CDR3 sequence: CASSVYRGPLFF. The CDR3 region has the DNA TGTGCCAGCAGCGTATACAGGGGCCCCTTGTTCTTC.

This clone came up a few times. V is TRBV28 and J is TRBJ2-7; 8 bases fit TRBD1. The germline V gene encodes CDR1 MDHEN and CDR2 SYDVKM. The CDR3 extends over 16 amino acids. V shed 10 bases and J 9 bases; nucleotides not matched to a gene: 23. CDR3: CAITPQGAEGFWAQYF. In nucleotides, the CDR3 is TGTGCCATCACCCCCCAGGGGGCGGAGGGCTTCTGGGCGCAGTACTTC.

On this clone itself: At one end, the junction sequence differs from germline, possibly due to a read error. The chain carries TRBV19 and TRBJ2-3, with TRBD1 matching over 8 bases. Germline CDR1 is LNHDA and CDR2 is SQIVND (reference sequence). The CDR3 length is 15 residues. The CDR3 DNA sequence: TGTGCCAGTTCATTGGCCGGGACAGGTACAGTTACGCAGTATTTT. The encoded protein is CASSLAGTGTVTQYF.

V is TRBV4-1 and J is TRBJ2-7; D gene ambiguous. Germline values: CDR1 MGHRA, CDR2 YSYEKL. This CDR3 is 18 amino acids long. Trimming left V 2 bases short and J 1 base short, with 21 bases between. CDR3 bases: TGCGCCAGCAGCCAACGGGCCCCCGAAAACATGGGTTCCTACGAGCAGTACTTC. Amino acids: CASSQRAPENMGSYEQYF.

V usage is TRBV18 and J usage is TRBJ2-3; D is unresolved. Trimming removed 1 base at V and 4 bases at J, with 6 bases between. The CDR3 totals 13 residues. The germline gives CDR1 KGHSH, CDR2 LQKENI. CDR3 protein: CASSPLAADTQYF. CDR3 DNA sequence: TGTGCCAGCTCACCACTGGCAGCAGATACGCAGTATTTT.